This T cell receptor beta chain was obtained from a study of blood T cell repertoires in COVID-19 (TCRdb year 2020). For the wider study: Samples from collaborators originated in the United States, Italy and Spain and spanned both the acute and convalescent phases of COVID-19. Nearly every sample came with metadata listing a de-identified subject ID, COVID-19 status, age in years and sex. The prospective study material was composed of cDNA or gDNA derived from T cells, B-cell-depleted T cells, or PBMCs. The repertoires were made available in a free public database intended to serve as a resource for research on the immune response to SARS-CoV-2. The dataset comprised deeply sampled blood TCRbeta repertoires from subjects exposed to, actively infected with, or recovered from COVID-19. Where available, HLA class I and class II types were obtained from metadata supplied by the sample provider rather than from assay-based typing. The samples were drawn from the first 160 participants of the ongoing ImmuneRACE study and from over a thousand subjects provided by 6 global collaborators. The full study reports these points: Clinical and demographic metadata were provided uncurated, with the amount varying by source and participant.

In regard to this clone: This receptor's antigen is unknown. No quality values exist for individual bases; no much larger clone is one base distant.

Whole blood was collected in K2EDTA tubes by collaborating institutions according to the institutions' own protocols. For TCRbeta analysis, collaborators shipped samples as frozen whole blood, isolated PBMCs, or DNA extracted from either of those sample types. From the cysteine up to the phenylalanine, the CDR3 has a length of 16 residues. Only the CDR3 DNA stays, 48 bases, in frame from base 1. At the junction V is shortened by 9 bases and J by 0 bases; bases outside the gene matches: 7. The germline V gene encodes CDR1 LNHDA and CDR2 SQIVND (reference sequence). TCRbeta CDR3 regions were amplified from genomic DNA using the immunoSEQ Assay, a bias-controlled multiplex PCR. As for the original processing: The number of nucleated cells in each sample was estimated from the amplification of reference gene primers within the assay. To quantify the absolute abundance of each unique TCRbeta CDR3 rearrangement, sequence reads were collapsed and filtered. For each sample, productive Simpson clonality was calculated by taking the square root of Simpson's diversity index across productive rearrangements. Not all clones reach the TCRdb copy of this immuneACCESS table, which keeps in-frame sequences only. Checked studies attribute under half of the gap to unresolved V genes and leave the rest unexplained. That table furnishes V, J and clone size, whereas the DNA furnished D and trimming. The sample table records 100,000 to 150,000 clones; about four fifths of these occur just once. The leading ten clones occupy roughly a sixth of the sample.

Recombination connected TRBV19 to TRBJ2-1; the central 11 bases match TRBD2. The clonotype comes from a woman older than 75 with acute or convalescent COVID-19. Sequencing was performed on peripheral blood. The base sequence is TGTGCCAGCACCAGTAGCGGGGGGGGCTCCTACAATGAGCAGTTCTTC. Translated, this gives CASTSSGGGSYNEQFF.